Here is one T cell receptor beta chain with its context. Germline V gene sequence: CDR1 SGHVS, CDR2 FQNEAQ. V gave up 3 bases and J gave up 4 bases; unmatched junction bases: 9. The CDR3 sequence is 16 residues long. These data belong to a study of blood T cell repertoires in COVID-19. Study at large: The study drew acute and convalescent COVID-19 samples from the United States, Italy and Spain. PBMCs, B-cell-depleted T cells, or T cells provided the cDNA or gDNA that made up the material.

Original processing notes: Nucleated cell counts were estimated from reference gene primer amplification. This table comes from immunoSEQ multiplex PCR, and its TCRdb copy is limited to in-frame clones, with some not included. V, J and clone size were drawn from that table, and D and trimming were deduced from the DNA. In the table there are about 280,000 clones, 83% of which are singletons. This clonotype was obtained from a woman aged 45-59 years who had recovered from COVID-19. V is TRBV7-8 and J is TRBJ2-3; 8 bases line up with TRBD2. The specimen was peripheral blood. CDR3 nucleotides: TGTGCCAGCAGCTTTATGCGGGGGGCTCAGGCAGATACGCAGTATTTT. Protein product: CASSFMRGAQADTQYF.